Below are 20 T cell receptor beta chains sequenced from a single sample in a study of radiation and T cells in renal cell carcinoma (dated by TCRdb to between 2020 and 2021). The sample's time point label, in plain terms: blood 2 weeks post-SBRT. Read against the paper, the sample's treatment or condition label means: 15 Gy SBRT to primary tumor, nephrectomy 4 weeks later. Receptors were amplified or captured by the immunoSEQ multiplex PCR assay. This is the immuneACCESS table as TCRdb keeps it, with only in-frame sequences that have V and J called. A part of the clones is gone; compared with another copy, unresolved V genes explain less than half, and the rest is unexplained. In all, the sample holds 100,000 to 150,000 clones, and roughly four fifths of those were seen once. The top ten constitute 5.8% of the sample. This material consisted of blood, taken from a patient whose treatment included radiotherapy and nephrectomy. These receptors were taken from a man aged 50-59 years with renal cell carcinoma.

The V gene is TRBV27, the J gene TRBJ1-2; D unresolved. This CDR3 region has 15 residues. Germline CDR1 and CDR2: MNHEY and SMNVEV (reference sequence). Trimming stripped 7 bases from V and 2 bases from J, with 17 bases between. In DNA, the CDR3 is TGTGCCAGCACCTCCTTGGGGTTTAGGAACTATGGCTACACCTTC. Its protein is CASTSLGFRNYGYTF.

The rearrangement joins TRBV18 to TRBJ2-3; possible D gene TRBD2, 6 bases. Germline V gene sequence: CDR1 KGHSH, CDR2 LQKENI. Trimming shortened V by 1 base and J by 3 bases, and 14 bases separated the two germline ends. The CDR3 totals 16 residues. CDR3 bases: TGTGCCAGCTCACCACAAGAAGCAGGGACTACAGATACGCAGTATTTT. Protein product: CASSPQEAGTTDTQYF.

The V gene is TRBV30, the J gene TRBJ1-2; 7 bases fit TRBD1. V gave up 1 base and J gave up 4 bases; unmatched junction bases: 6. The CDR3 has 14 amino acids. From germline, CDR1 is GTSNPN and CDR2 SVGIG (reference sequence). CDR3 protein: CAWSGGGSFYGYTF. The CDR3 DNA follows: TGTGCCTGGAGTGGAGGGGGCTCTTTCTATGGCTACACCTTC.

This chain joins TRBV19 and TRBJ1-5, with D unresolved. Per the germline V gene, CDR1 is LNHDA and CDR2 is SQIVND (reference sequence). Between the trimmed V and J ends, which lost 2 bases and 0 bases, there was a span of 11 bases. The CDR3 has 16 amino acids. The CDR3 DNA sequence: TGTGCCAGTAGTATATCGGGGAGAATTAGCAATCAGCCCCAGCATTTT. Translation: CASSISGRISNQPQHF.

The rearrangement uses TRBV30 and TRBJ2-1; possible D gene TRBD2, 6 bases. CDR1 and CDR2 from the germline V gene are GTSNPN and SVGIG (reference sequence). The CDR3 loop spans 14 amino acids. The V gene lost 3 bases and the J gene lost 4 bases, with 13 bases spanning the gap. CDR3 sequence: CAWSDGGPYNEQFF. The CDR3 bases are TGTGCCTGGAGCGACGGGGGACCGTACAATGAGCAGTTCTTC.

CDR3 loop: CASAGLINYNEQFF. DNA of the CDR3: TGTGCCAGCGCCGGACTAATAAACTACAATGAGCAGTTCTTC. The genes are TRBV27 and TRBJ2-1, with a weak D call TRBD2 (6 bases). CDR3 length: 14 amino acids. The germline CDR1 and CDR2 sequences are MNHEY and SMNVEV (reference sequence). V lost 8 bases to trimming and J lost 3 bases, with 14 bases between them.

This chain joins TRBV11-1 and TRBJ2-1, with D maybe TRBD2 (6 bases). The CDR3 extends over 12 amino acids. CDR1 is SGHAT and CDR2 is FQDESV in the germline V gene (reference sequence). V dropped 5 bases and J dropped 9 bases, with 11 bases sitting between them. The CDR3 loop reads CASSVQAGEQFF. For the CDR3, the DNA is TGTGCCAGCAGCGTCCAAGCGGGTGAGCAGTTCTTC.

The chain has TRBV19 and TRBJ1-1, with 9 bases identical to TRBD1. V lost 6 bases to trimming and J lost 5 bases; unmatched junction nucleotides: 4. Germline loops: CDR1 LNHDA, CDR2 SQIVND (reference sequence). This CDR3 is built from 13 residues. CDR3 sequence (DNA): TGTGCCAGTAGAACAGGGGGCTGGACTGAAGCTTTCTTT. Residues: CASRTGGWTEAFF.

V gene TRBV6-5 combines with J gene TRBJ2-1; D might be TRBD1 (6 bases). V was shortened by 5 bases and J by 8 bases, with 13 bases between the two germline ends. The CDR3 consists of 13 residues. CDR1 and CDR2 from the germline V gene are MNHEY and SVGAGI. This chain's CDR3 is CASSSRGEDEQFF. The DNA of the CDR3 is TGTGCCAGCAGTAGCAGGGGCGAGGATGAGCAGTTCTTC.

The J gene is TRBJ1-3, the V gene TRBV9, with no clear D. The germline CDR1 and CDR2 sequences are SGDLS and YYNGEE. CDR3 length equals 17 residues. V was trimmed by 0 bases and J by 2 bases, leaving 15 bases between them. The CDR3 region is CASSVGVSRTTGNTIYF. In DNA form, the CDR3 reads TGTGCCAGCAGCGTAGGCGTCAGCCGAACGACTGGAAACACCATATATTTT.

This clone was seen only once. The genes are TRBV2 and TRBJ2-1; D remains ambiguous. There are 14 residues in the CDR3. With 3 bases removed from V and 7 bases from J, the gap between germline ends came to 13 bases. Germline CDR1 and CDR2: SNHLY and FYNNEI. The CDR3 loop is CASSEALVLNEQFF. For the CDR3, the DNA is TGTGCCAGCAGTGAGGCCCTAGTATTGAATGAGCAGTTCTTC.

This chain links TRBV5-5 with TRBJ2-6, with D perhaps TRBD2 (5 bases). Germline values: CDR1 SGHKS, CDR2 YYEKEE (reference sequence). Between the trimmed V and J ends, which lost 3 bases and 4 bases, there was a span of 11 bases. This CDR3 is built from 15 residues. CDR3 DNA sequence: TGTGCCAGCAGCTCCGACCCGGGGGGGGCCAACGTCCTGACTTTC. Amino acid sequence: CASSSDPGGANVLTF.

The genes are TRBV6-6 and TRBJ2-1; D possibly corresponds to TRBD1 (5 bases). The CDR3 consists of 15 residues. Trimming removed 6 bases at V and 5 bases at J, with 17 bases between. Germline-derived CDR1 and CDR2 are MNHNY and SVGAGI (reference sequence). Here the CDR3 DNA reads TGTGCCAGCAGCCTGTCCGAGACAGCACACAATGAGCAGTTCTTC. Translated, it gives CASSLSETAHNEQFF.

The chain couples TRBV6-6 to TRBJ2-1; D is unresolved. The CDR3 is 15 amino acids. V lost 6 bases to trimming and J lost 0 bases, with 12 bases between them. Germline V gene lookup returns CDR1 MNHNY and CDR2 SVGAGI (reference sequence). The CDR3 DNA reads TGTGCCAGCAGGACCGACGGTGGCTCCTACAATGAGCAGTTCTTC. It yields the protein CASRTDGGSYNEQFF.

The rearrangement joins TRBV29-1 to TRBJ1-1; maybe TRBD1 (6 bases). The ends were cut back, 5 bases at V and 4 bases at J, with 11 bases in the middle. This CDR3 region has 12 residues. Germline CDR1 reads SQVTM; CDR2 reads ANQGSEA. CDR3 protein: CSVSWGLTEAFF. CDR3 nucleotides: TGCAGCGTTTCTTGGGGGCTCACTGAAGCTTTCTTT.

This clone turned up a few times. This chain links TRBV4-1 with TRBJ1-2, with a possible D match to TRBD1 (6 bases). V shed 4 bases and J shed 0 bases, with 9 bases lying between them. CDR3 length equals 14 residues. The germline V gene has CDR1 MGHRA and CDR2 YSYEKL. The CDR3 loop is CASSPTGTNYGYTF. The CDR3 bases are TGCGCCAGCAGCCCCACAGGGACTAACTATGGCTACACCTTC.

This clone was recorded a few times. This chain links TRBV7-2 with TRBJ1-1, with D perhaps TRBD1 (6 bases). This CDR3 is 12 amino acids long. Germline values: CDR1 SGHTA, CDR2 FQGNSA. Trimming left V 5 bases short and J 8 bases short, with 12 bases between. The CDR3, as DNA: TGTGCCAGCAGCGTACAGGGTTTCGAAGCTTTCTTT. Translated: CASSVQGFEAFF.

This CDR3 is CASSPSGGGTDTQYF. The DNA of the CDR3 is TGCGCCAGCAGCCCGAGCGGGGGGGGCACAGATACGCAGTATTTT. The chain has TRBV4-1 and TRBJ2-3, with 10 nucleotides matching TRBD2. Germline CDR1 MGHRA, CDR2 YSYEKL. CDR3 length: 15 amino acids. The trim removed 4 bases at V and 1 base at J, leaving 2 bases unmatched.

The chain uses TRBV19 and TRBJ1-1; D not resolved. CDR3 length: 11 amino acids. CDR1 is LNHDA and CDR2 is SQIVND in the germline V gene (reference sequence). V lost 3 bases, J lost 9 bases, and 8 bases lay in between. In DNA form, the CDR3 reads TGTGCCAGTAGTATCGCGATACAAGCTTTCTTT. It specifies CASSIAIQAFF.

The V gene is TRBV7-9, the J gene TRBJ2-7; D is ambiguous. CDR3 size: 12 residues. The V end was cut by 5 bases, the J end by 6 bases, with 11 bases between. From germline, CDR1 is SEHNR and CDR2 FQNEAQ (reference sequence). CDR3 DNA sequence: TGTGCCAGCAGCGATCCGTTCGGCGAGCAGTACTTC. Translating it yields CASSDPFGEQYF.